Each of the 27 T cell receptor beta chains below was sequenced from the same sample in a study of hypomethylating agent response in myelodysplastic syndrome. TCRdb's copy holds only in-frame clones and misses some; the assay was immunoSEQ multiplex PCR. The table records some 5,900 clones, around 90% of them present only once. The sample consisted of bone marrow, taken before or after starting hypomethylating agent treatment for myelodysplastic syndrome (not recorded which). These receptors all come from a human donor with myelodysplastic syndrome.

The V call is TRBV4-1, the J call TRBJ1-2, with D possibly matching TRBD1 (5 bases). Germline values: CDR1 MGHRA, CDR2 YSYEKL. CDR3 length: 15 residues. Trimming shortened V by 3 bases and J by 1 base, and 12 bases separated the two germline ends. The CDR3 loop is CASSQAWGVNYGYTF. Here the CDR3 DNA reads TGCGCCAGCAGCCAGGCTTGGGGGGTTAACTATGGCTACACCTTC.

V usage is TRBV15 and J usage is TRBJ2-5; 7 bases fit TRBD1. The CDR3 covers 13 residues. From germline, CDR1 is LNHNV and CDR2 YYDKDF (reference sequence). The V gene end was trimmed by 3 bases and the J gene end by 6 bases; junction bases not matched to a gene: 4. In DNA, the CDR3 is TGTGCCACCAGCAGGGAACAGGGGCAGACCCAGTACTTC. This translates into CATSREQGQTQYF. Together with reference TRBV15 and TRBJ2-5, the CDR3 gives the full variable domain: DAMVIQNPRYQVTQFGKPVTLSCSQTLNHNVMYWYQQKSSQAPKLLFHYYDKDFNNEADTPDNFQSRRPNTSFCFLDIRSPGLGDTAMYLCATSREQGQTQYFGPGTRLLVL.

V gene TRBV14 combines with J gene TRBJ2-7; TRBD1 agrees at 9 bases. Germline lookup yields CDR1 SGHDN and CDR2 FVKESK. With V trimmed by 2 bases and J by 1 base, 12 bases remained unmatched. The CDR3 runs to 18 residues. The CDR3 loop is CASSQRRGQGKDSYEQYF. The DNA of the CDR3 is TGTGCCAGCAGCCAAAGAAGAGGACAGGGGAAGGATTCCTACGAGCAGTACTTC.

This clone showed up just once. This sequence joins TRBV5-1 and TRBJ1-2; 8 bases are a match to TRBD1. After removal of 4 bases from V and 5 bases from J, the junction contained 4 bases not matched to a gene. CDR1 SGHRS and CDR2 YFSETQ come from the germline V gene. The CDR3 is made up of 13 amino acids. CDR3 sequence reads: CASSPRTGYGYTF. The CDR3 DNA reads as TGCGCCAGCAGCCCGCGGACAGGGTATGGCTACACCTTC.

This chain uses TRBV7-9 with TRBJ1-4; D is perhaps TRBD1 (5 bases). This CDR3 spans 13 amino acids. The V gene's germline CDR1 is SEHNR and CDR2 FQNEAQ (reference sequence). Trimming left V 5 bases short and J 8 bases short, with 12 bases between. The CDR3 region is CASSPGYQEKLFF. CDR3 coding DNA: TGTGCCAGCAGCCCAGGGTATCAGGAAAAACTGTTTTTT.

The chain joins TRBV30 to TRBJ2-2; D unresolved. Germline assignment: CDR1 GTSNPN and CDR2 SVGIG (reference sequence). The length of the CDR3 is 15 residues. V was pared by 4 bases and J by 0 bases, with 12 bases between. Here the CDR3 DNA reads TGTGCCTGGAACGACGGAACCTCGAACACCGGGGAGCTGTTTTTT. It specifies CAWNDGTSNTGELFF. The variable domain in full, with the rest retrieved from reference TRBV30 and TRBJ2-2, is SQTIHQWPATLVQPVGSPLSLECTVEGTSNPNLYWYRQAAGRGLQLLFYSVGIGQISSEVPQNLSASRPQDRQFILSSKKLLLSDSGFYLCAWNDGTSNTGELFFGEGSRLTVL.

As DNA, the CDR3 is TGTGCCAGCAGCCCGGGGGGCAGGGAGGGTAATTCACCCCTCCACTTT. Translated: CASSPGGREGNSPLHF. The chain is built from TRBV5-4 and TRBJ1-6; maybe TRBD1 (6 bases). V was pared by 4 bases and J by 6 bases, with 17 bases between. This CDR3 is built from 16 residues. Germline V gives CDR1 SGHNT, CDR2 YYREEE (reference sequence).

This sequence joins TRBV11-2 and TRBJ1-4; no clear D gene. CDR1 is SGHAT and CDR2 is FQNNGV in the germline V gene. The CDR3 spans 17 residues. V was trimmed by 6 bases and J by 8 bases, leaving 25 bases between them. The CDR3 loop reads CASSHGVRGSLLEKLFF. In DNA form, the CDR3 reads TGTGCCAGCAGTCATGGGGTCCGGGGATCTTTATTGGAAAAACTGTTTTTT.

The chain is built from TRBV18 and TRBJ2-1, with D hard to call. Germline CDR1 reads KGHSH; CDR2 reads LQKENI. V was cut by 0 bases and J by 1 base, with 7 bases left in between. The CDR3 is 15 residues long. The DNA for the CDR3 is TGTGCCAGCTCACCACCGGGCTGGTCCTACAATGAGCAGTTCTTC. Amino acid sequence: CASSPPGWSYNEQFF.

The V and J genes are TRBV19 and TRBJ2-1, with D tentatively TRBD1 (6 bases). Germline CDR1 is LNHDA and CDR2 is SQIVND (reference sequence). The CDR3 covers 15 residues. The V end lost 5 bases, the J end lost 0 bases, and 11 bases lay between the germline ends. CDR3: CASSRQASSYNEQFF. CDR3 nucleotide sequence: TGTGCCAGTAGTCGACAGGCTAGCTCCTACAATGAGCAGTTCTTC.

Details on this clone: The sample carries other DNA sequences with the same CDR3. The gene calls are TRBV10-3 and TRBJ2-3, with D uncertain. Germline CDR1 and CDR2: ENHRY and SYGVKD. This CDR3 has 14 residues. Between the trimmed V and J ends, which lost 7 bases and 5 bases, there was a span of 16 bases. The CDR3 sequence: CAIKSDGMGDTQYF. As DNA, the CDR3 is TGTGCCATCAAGTCTGACGGAATGGGAGATACGCAGTATTTT.

This clone was seen only a few times. The chain uses TRBV7-6 and TRBJ1-1; no clear D. The CDR3 runs to 14 residues. From germline, CDR1 is SGHVS and CDR2 FNYEAQ. V shed 1 base and J shed 2 bases, with 8 bases lying between them. CDR3 coding DNA: TGTGCCAGCAGCTTAGGTTGGAGAAACACTGAAGCTTTCTTT. This sequence encodes CASSLGWRNTEAFF.

This rearrangement joins TRBV5-1 to TRBJ2-3; 9 nucleotides match TRBD2. The V gene's germline CDR1 is SGHRS and CDR2 YFSETQ. The CDR3 totals 16 residues. Germline trimming cut 0 bases from V and 2 bases from J; bases unmatched to any gene: 4. The CDR3 loop reads CASSLVSGGTTDTQYF. The CDR3 DNA reads as TGCGCCAGCAGCTTGGTTAGCGGGGGTACCACAGATACGCAGTATTTT. Full variable domain (missing parts from reference TRBV5-1 and TRBJ2-3): KAGVTQTPRYLIKTRGQQVTLSCSPISGHRSVSWYQQTPGQGLQFLFEYFSETQRNKGNFPGRFSGRQFSNSRSEMNVSTLELGDSALYLCASSLVSGGTTDTQYFGPGTRLTVL.

This chain links TRBV9 with TRBJ2-1; TRBD1 matches 8 bases. Trimming removed 4 bases from V and 3 bases from J; junction bases left unmatched: 9. Germline CDR1 reads SGDLS; CDR2 reads YYNGEE. The CDR3 covers 16 residues. The CDR3 region has the DNA TGTGCCAGCAGCCCAGGGGACAGGAGTTACTACAATGAGCAGTTCTTC. This codes for CASSPGDRSYYNEQFF.

J is TRBJ1-1 and V is TRBV5-8; possible D gene TRBD1, 5 bases. Germline-derived CDR1 and CDR2 are SGHTS and YDEGEE. The CDR3 runs 14 residues. Deletions cut 0 bases from V and 3 bases from J, with 9 bases between. Written as DNA, the CDR3 is TGTGCCAGCAGCTTGGATTCAGGGTACACTGAAGCTTTCTTT. Amino acid sequence: CASSLDSGYTEAFF.

V usage is TRBV5-4 and J usage is TRBJ2-7, with 9 positions matching TRBD1. After removal of 1 base from V and 9 bases from J, the junction contained 5 bases not matched to a gene. Germline-derived CDR1 and CDR2 are SGHNT and YYREEE (reference sequence). The CDR3 is 13 amino acids. CDR3 in DNA: TGTGCCAGCAGCTTGATGGGACAGGGCCGGCAGTACGTC. Protein product: CASSLMGQGRQYV.

V is TRBV18 and J is TRBJ2-5; D is tentatively TRBD1 or TRBD2 (5 bases each). With 6 bases removed from V and 1 base from J, the gap between germline ends came to 12 bases. CDR1 is KGHSH, CDR2 LQKENI, per germline. This CDR3 has 14 residues. The CDR3 DNA reads as TGTGCCAGCTCTGTTGGGGGATTCCAAGAGACCCAGTACTTC. It yields the protein CASSVGGFQETQYF.

This clone was seen only once. The chain combines TRBV7-9 with TRBJ2-2, with D possibly being TRBD2 (5 bases). Trimming removed 2 bases from V and 7 bases from J, with 14 bases in between. Looked up from germline, CDR1 is SEHNR and CDR2 is FQNEAQ (reference sequence). The CDR3 sequence is 15 residues long. The CDR3 here is CASSLKLSAGGELFF. The DNA for the CDR3 is TGTGCCAGCAGCTTAAAACTTTCCGCGGGCGGGGAGCTGTTTTTT.

This chain links TRBV30 with TRBJ1-2; no reliable D call. V was cut by 1 base and J by 2 bases, with 11 bases left in between. CDR1 is GTSNPN, CDR2 SVGIG, per germline (reference sequence). This CDR3 contains 14 residues. The CDR3 DNA sequence: TGTGCCTGGAGTGACATCGCGCGGAACTATGGCTACACCTTC. Translated, it gives CAWSDIARNYGYTF.

V is TRBV7-2 and J is TRBJ1-2; no firm D call. Trimming shortened V by 1 base and J by 0 bases, and 9 bases separated the two germline ends. Germline CDR1 reads SGHTA; CDR2 reads FQGNSA. This CDR3 region has 15 residues. This CDR3 is CASSLVTGTNYGYTF. CDR3 coding DNA: TGTGCCAGCAGCTTAGTTACGGGAACTAACTATGGCTACACCTTC.

CDR3 region: CAWSSTLLTEAFF. The CDR3 DNA reads as TGTGCCTGGAGTTCCACCCTATTGACTGAAGCTTTCTTT. The V and J genes are TRBV30 and TRBJ1-1, with D unclear. The germline V gene has CDR1 GTSNPN and CDR2 SVGIG (reference sequence). The CDR3 covers 13 residues. The V end was cut by 2 bases, the J end by 5 bases, with 12 bases between.

V usage is TRBV11-2 and J usage is TRBJ2-1; D is uncertain. V was clipped by 0 bases and J by 7 bases, with 7 bases between them. This CDR3 is built from 13 residues. Germline loops: CDR1 SGHAT, CDR2 FQNNGV. CDR3 bases: TGTGCCAGCAGCTTAGAAATATTAAATGAGCAGTTCTTC. As protein: CASSLEILNEQFF.

This clone was seen more than once but under ten times. The CDR3 DNA is TGTGCCAGCGGTGGTTCCGGTTTCGGCTACACCTTC. It specifies CASGGSGFGYTF. J is TRBJ1-2 and V is TRBV7-9; no clear D gene. Germline CDR1 is SEHNR and CDR2 is FQNEAQ (reference sequence). This CDR3 region has 12 residues. V lost 8 bases and J lost 8, with 15 bases in between.

This chain uses TRBV11-3 with TRBJ2-2; the D gene could be TRBD1 or TRBD2 (5 bases each). The V gene's germline CDR1 is SGHNT and CDR2 YENEEA. V was cut by 0 bases and J by 0 bases, with 20 bases left in between. The CDR3 is 20 residues long. DNA for the CDR3: TGTGCCAGCAGCTTAGATGAGTGGGGGTCGAGCGGACCGAACACCGGGGAGCTGTTTTTT. This translates into CASSLDEWGSSGPNTGELFF.

The chain links TRBV6-1 to TRBJ2-5; tentative D call: TRBD1 (7 bases). CDR3 size: 14 residues. Trimming cost V 6 bases and J 4 bases, with 15 bases left between them. Germline V gives CDR1 MNHNS, CDR2 SASEGT. The CDR3 here is CASRQGFSGETQYF. CDR3 nucleotides: TGTGCCAGCAGACAGGGGTTTAGCGGAGAGACCCAGTACTTC.

The CDR3 loop is CASSFTGNTEAFF. In DNA form, the CDR3 reads TGTGCCAGCAGCTTTACGGGGAACACTGAAGCTTTCTTT. The chain employs TRBV11-1 and TRBJ1-1; D call uncertain. This CDR3 has 13 amino acids. The V end lost 3 bases, the J end lost 1 base, and 6 bases lay between the germline ends. Germline CDR1 and CDR2: SGHAT and FQDESV (reference sequence).

This chain joins TRBV6-1 and TRBJ2-7; a possible D gene is TRBD1 (5 bases). Germline V gene data show CDR1 as MNHNS and CDR2 as SASEGT. The CDR3 has 15 residues. The V end lost 6 bases, the J end lost 2 bases, and 17 bases lay between the germline ends. CDR3 in DNA: TGTGCCAGCAGCAAAGGGGCTTTCAAGGCCTACGAGCAGTACTTC. The encoded protein is CASSKGAFKAYEQYF.